This TCR beta chain was sequenced during a study of OX40 agonist ivuxolimab in advanced cancers. Trimming pared 1 base from V and 0 bases from J, leaving 12 bases between. The CDR3 is 16 residues long. Germline CDR1 is MGHRA and CDR2 is YSYEKL. Here immunoSEQ multiplex PCR was the method, and the copy in TCRdb shows in-frame clones only, minus some. The repertoire consists of approximately 70,000 clones, with about 82% occurring once and the leading ten covering less than 8%. This sample comprised CD4+ or CD8+ T cells sorted from blood, obtained in a trial of the OX40 agonist ivuxolimab. This receptor was taken from an adult with an advanced solid tumor such as melanoma, head and neck, liver or kidney cancer. J is TRBJ1-2 and V is TRBV4-1; D unresolved. The CDR3 nucleotides read TGCGCCAGCAGCCAAGGATCTTCGAGGACTAACTATGGCTACACCTTC. Translation gives CASSQGSSRTNYGYTF.